This section outlines one T cell receptor (beta chain) sequence together with its context. The V and J ends lost 0 bases and 4 bases, in that order; junction bases with no gene match: 4. Germline V gives CDR1 LNHDA, CDR2 SQIVND (reference sequence). The CDR3 runs to 15 residues. The data were obtained in a study of blood T cell repertoires in COVID-19. About the study: The origin of the acute and convalescent COVID-19 samples was the United States, Italy and Spain. PBMCs, B-cell-depleted T cells, or T cells provided the cDNA or gDNA that made up the material.

Cohort 3 donors counted as recovered after two negative PCRs, clearance, or resolved symptoms. In the original analysis: Reference gene primers were amplified, and this amplification served to estimate nucleated cell counts. Using immunoSEQ multiplex PCR, the repertoire was profiled, and TCRdb retains in-frame clones only, with some absent. The DNA gave D and trimming, while V, J and clone size come from that table. This table has fewer than 300,000 clones, 75% to 95% appearing once. This clonotype was sampled from a woman aged 25 to 39 who had recovered from COVID-19. The chain links TRBV19 to TRBJ2-3; 7 bases map to TRBD2. Sequences were obtained from PBMCs or T cells enriched from blood (not recorded which). The CDR3 protein is CASSIDEREPDTQYF. CDR3 nucleotide sequence: TGTGCCAGTAGTATAGATGAGCGGGAACCAGATACGCAGTATTTT.